These 15 T cell receptor beta chains were all obtained from the same sample, sequenced in a study of T cell responses to AZD1222 COVID-19 vaccine. Assay used: immunoSEQ multiplex PCR; TCRdb lists only in-frame clones, some missing. The sample lists 90,000 to 110,000 clones; 88% were seen once. The sequenced sample was peripheral blood, obtained on day 0 of MenACWY control vaccination. The receptors originated from an adult in good health.

The J gene is TRBJ2-7, the V gene TRBV30; 9 bases fit TRBD2. CDR1 and CDR2 from the germline V gene are GTSNPN and SVGIG (reference sequence). V gave up 2 bases and J gave up 6 bases; unmatched junction bases: 11. This CDR3 comprises 15 residues. The CDR3 bases are TGTGCCTGGAGTATCTCCGGCGGGGGGGGAGGCGAGCAGTACTTC. It is translated as CAWSISGGGGGEQYF.

Points on this clone: The same CDR3 also results from other DNA sequences found in this sample. V usage is TRBV3-1 (or the pseudogene TRBV3-2) and J usage is TRBJ1-5; D is unclear. Trimming took 6 bases from V and 2 from J, leaving 11 bases between them. This CDR3 is built from 14 residues. Germline CDR1 reads LGHDT; CDR2 reads YNNKEL (reference sequence). The chain's CDR3 is CASSGGRGNQPQHF. The CDR3 DNA reads as TGTGCCAGCAGTGGCGGACGGGGCAATCAGCCCCAGCATTTT.

This clone is a singleton in its sample. V and J are TRBV2 and TRBJ2-2, with D perhaps being TRBD1 or TRBD2 (5 bases each). The CDR3 sequence is 15 residues long. Trimming left V 6 bases short and J 1 base short, with 12 bases between. CDR1 is SNHLY and CDR2 is FYNNEI in the germline V gene. In nucleotides, the CDR3 is TGTGCCAGCAGGGGGACGCCGCAGAACACCGGGGAGCTGTTTTTT. Its translation is CASRGTPQNTGELFF.

The rearrangement links TRBV28 to TRBJ1-2; TRBD1 is a possible D gene (5 bases). The length of the CDR3 is 12 residues. V lost 6 bases and J 8 bases, leaving 13 bases between the germline ends. Looked up from germline, CDR1 is MDHEN and CDR2 is SYDVKM. CDR3 amino acids: CASRHVRVGYTF. The CDR3 coding sequence is TGTGCCAGCAGGCACGTCAGGGTCGGCTACACCTTC.

This clone is labeled medium-sized. The CDR3 nucleotides are TGCAGCATCGGACAGTCGGGGACTTCTCAGTCGCTCTACAATGAGCAGTTCTTC. This translates into CSIGQSGTSQSLYNEQFF. The chain links TRBV29-1 to TRBJ2-1, with D tentatively TRBD1 or TRBD2 (6 bases each). V was cut by 8 bases and J by 3 bases, with 29 bases left in between. This CDR3 is 18 amino acids long. Looked up from germline, CDR1 is SQVTM and CDR2 is ANQGSEA.

The chain is built from TRBV7-8 and TRBJ2-3; 8 nucleotides match TRBD2. Germline CDR1 reads SGHVS; CDR2 reads FQNEAQ. V lost 5 bases to trimming and J lost 4 bases; unmatched junction nucleotides: 14. The CDR3 runs to 17 residues. For the CDR3, the DNA is TGTGCCAGCAGCCCTTCCCGCAAGCGGGGGCTTCCAGATACGCAGTATTTT. This sequence encodes CASSPSRKRGLPDTQYF.

This chain uses TRBV11-1 with TRBJ1-1; D is unresolved. The CDR3 has 12 residues. V was pared by 5 bases and J by 4 bases, with 8 bases between. Germline V lookup: CDR1 SGHAT, CDR2 FQDESV (reference sequence). The CDR3 protein is CASSRSPTEAFF. The CDR3 nucleotides are TGTGCCAGCAGCCGTTCCCCCACTGAAGCTTTCTTT.

This sequence joins TRBV11-2 and TRBJ1-1; D ambiguous. The CDR3 loop spans 11 amino acids. The germline CDR1 and CDR2 sequences are SGHAT and FQNNGV. V lost 3 bases and J 7 bases, leaving 6 bases between the germline ends. The CDR3 spells CASSFGGEAFF. The DNA for the CDR3 is TGTGCCAGCAGCTTCGGTGGTGAAGCTTTCTTT.

The CDR3: CASGQQGTASPLHF. DNA for the CDR3: TGTGCCAGCGGCCAACAGGGGACGGCTTCACCCCTCCACTTT. The gene calls are TRBV6-5 and TRBJ1-6; 7 bases map to TRBD1. The CDR3 extends over 14 amino acids. The V segment lost 8 bases and the J segment 9 bases; nucleotides outside the gene matches: 10. Germline loops: CDR1 MNHEY, CDR2 SVGAGI.

The J gene is TRBJ1-6, the V gene TRBV29-1, with D unclear. The CDR3 consists of 15 residues. In germline, CDR1 is SQVTM, CDR2 ANQGSEA. Trimming removed 4 bases from V and 0 bases from J, with 10 bases in between. DNA for the CDR3: TGCAGCGTTGCGATCGAGAGCTCCTATAATTCACCCCTCCACTTT. Translated: CSVAIESSYNSPLHF. Combining the CDR3 with reference TRBV29-1 and TRBJ1-6 gives the whole variable domain SAVISQKPSRDICQRGTSLTIQCQVDSQVTMMFWYRQQPGQSLTLIATANQGSEATYESGFVIDKFPISRPNLTFSTLTVSNMSPEDSSIYLCSVAIESSYNSPLHFGNGTRLTVT.

The chain joins TRBV24-1 to TRBJ2-3, with a tentative D call TRBD2 (5 bases). Between the trimmed V and J ends, which lost 5 bases and 1 base, there was a span of 12 bases. From germline, CDR1 is KGHDR and CDR2 SFDVKD. The CDR3 runs 15 residues. CDR3 amino acids: CATSGASRGTDTQYF. CDR3 nucleotide sequence: TGTGCCACCAGTGGGGCTAGCCGCGGCACAGATACGCAGTATTTT.

This clone has just one count. This chain uses TRBV7-2 with TRBJ2-1, with D unclear. Germline V gene data show CDR1 as SGHTA and CDR2 as FQGNSA. Trimming cost V 5 bases and J 7 bases, with 24 bases left between them. CDR3 size: 17 residues. The CDR3 region has the DNA TGTGCCAGCAGCCCCCAGCCCTCGGGCCCCGGTGGGAATGAGCAGTTCTTC. This encodes CASSPQPSGPGGNEQFF.

The J gene is TRBJ1-1, the V gene TRBV6-5; possible D gene TRBD1, 6 bases. Deletions cut 4 bases from V and 6 bases from J, with 12 bases between. Germline assignment: CDR1 MNHEY and CDR2 SVGAGI. This CDR3 comprises 13 residues. DNA of the CDR3: TGTGCCAGCAGTTTACAGGGACGGGCTGAAGCTTTCTTT. Translation: CASSLQGRAEAFF.

This clone was found a few times. V gene TRBV19 combines with J gene TRBJ1-6; 8 bases fit TRBD1. Germline V lookup: CDR1 LNHDA, CDR2 SQIVND (reference sequence). V shed 4 bases, J shed 10 bases, and the junction held 6 bases outside the gene matches. The length of the CDR3 is 14 residues. As DNA, the CDR3 is TGTGCCAGTAGTACTTCGACAGGGGACTCACCCCTCCACTTT. This encodes CASSTSTGDSPLHF.

The chain links TRBV9 to TRBJ2-3; 7 nucleotides match TRBD1. This CDR3 is 16 amino acids long. Germline V CDR1 and CDR2: SGDLS, YYNGEE. The J segment lost 0 bases and the V segment lost 0 bases, leaving 4 bases of the junction unmatched. The CDR3 DNA reads TGTGCCAGCAGCGTAGGAGGGGGCCGGAGCACAGATACGCAGTATTTT. This codes for CASSVGGGRSTDTQYF. Together with reference TRBV9 and TRBJ2-3, the CDR3 gives the full variable domain: DSGVTQTPKHLITATGQRVTLRCSPRSGDLSVYWYQQSLDQGLQFLIQYYNGEERAKGNILERFSAQQFPDLHSELNLSSLELGDSALYFCASSVGGGRSTDTQYFGPGTRLTVL.